A single sample is the source of the 32 T cell receptor beta chains below, sequenced in a study of response to subunit inactivated influenza vaccine. TCRdb itself ran the RT-PCR reads through MiXCR, one entry per CDR3 protein. The top ten clones hold around a tenth of a sample with 650,000 to 700,000 distinct CDR3 sequences, approximately 15% of them seen once. The sample was PBMCs from blood, taken roughly 12 days after vaccination. These receptors were collected from a man aged 50-60 years who received an inactivated influenza vaccine.

This clonotype appeared a few times. This chain uses TRBV20-1 with TRBJ2-1; TRBD2 is a possible D gene (6 bases). The V gene lost 6 bases and the J gene lost 9 bases, with 15 bases spanning the gap. Germline V gene sequence: CDR1 DFQATT, CDR2 SNEGSKA (reference sequence). The CDR3 covers 12 residues. This chain's CDR3 is CSAKGLRGEQFF. The CDR3 bases are TGCAGTGCGAAGGGACTTCGTGGTGAGCAGTTCTTC.

This rearrangement joins TRBV18 to TRBJ2-4, with TRBD1 matching over 8 bases. V shed 5 bases, J shed 5 bases, and the junction held 2 bases outside the gene matches. The germline V gene encodes CDR1 KGHSH and CDR2 LQKENI. The CDR3 is made up of 13 amino acids. The CDR3 DNA sequence: TGTGCCAGCTCAGGACAGGGACAAAACATTCAGTACTTC. The encoded protein is CASSGQGQNIQYF.

This clonotype was observed at least ten times. The chain is built from TRBV28 and TRBJ1-4, with TRBD1 as a possible D gene (5 bases). Trimming took 6 bases from V and 0 from J, leaving 8 bases between them. Germline V gene data show CDR1 as MDHEN and CDR2 as SYDVKM. This CDR3 is built from 14 residues. CDR3 amino acids: CASRPQATNEKLFF. The DNA for the CDR3 is TGTGCCAGCAGACCACAGGCAACTAATGAAAAACTGTTTTTT.

The table lists this clonotype with a few counts. V usage is TRBV27 and J usage is TRBJ2-3; D is perhaps TRBD1 (6 bases). V was cut by 0 bases and J by 4 bases, with 14 bases left in between. Germline assignment: CDR1 MNHEY and CDR2 SMNVEV (reference sequence). The CDR3 is made up of 16 amino acids. The CDR3 region is CASSLSIRAGADTQYF. CDR3 bases: TGTGCCAGCAGTTTATCGATAAGGGCAGGGGCAGATACGCAGTATTTT.

This clonotype appeared a few times. V is TRBV12-3 or TRBV12-4 and J is TRBJ2-5; D remains unclear. The ends were cut back, 2 bases at V and 4 bases at J, with 8 bases in the middle. The CDR3 extends over 13 amino acids. The CDR3 DNA reads as TGTGCCAGCAGTTTATCTCCGCCAGAGACCCAGTACTTC. Residues: CASSLSPPETQYF.

This sequence joins TRBV7-9 and TRBJ2-5; the match to TRBD2 covers 11 bases. Germline lookup yields CDR1 SEHNR and CDR2 FQNEAQ (reference sequence). The ends lost 4 bases at V and 2 bases at J; junction bases unmatched: 6. CDR3 size: 16 residues. CDR3 region: CASSSPGLAAQETQYF. The CDR3, as DNA: TGTGCCAGCAGCTCGCCGGGACTAGCGGCGCAAGAGACCCAGTACTTC.

The chain is built from TRBV19 and TRBJ2-5; possibly TRBD1 for D (5 bases). The germline V gene encodes CDR1 LNHDA and CDR2 SQIVND (reference sequence). Trimming took 6 bases from V and 5 from J, leaving 10 bases between them. This CDR3 comprises 12 residues. CDR3 loop: CASRAAGETQYF. CDR3 nucleotide sequence: TGTGCCAGTAGAGCCGCAGGGGAGACCCAGTACTTC.

The chain couples TRBV12-3 or TRBV12-4 to TRBJ2-5; D is uncertain. The V gene lost 6 bases and the J gene lost 1 base, with 9 bases spanning the gap. CDR3 length: 13 residues. The CDR3 bases are TGTGCCAGCAGGGAAGAGTTCCAAGAGACCCAGTACTTC. Translating it yields CASREEFQETQYF.

V gene TRBV5-1 combines with J gene TRBJ2-7; 7 bases fit TRBD2. This CDR3 has 21 residues. Germline loops: CDR1 SGHRS, CDR2 YFSETQ. Trimming took 4 bases from V and 4 from J; bases not matched to a gene: 29. CDR3 loop: CASSPTLRGRWSGTIKYEQYF. The CDR3 DNA follows: TGCGCCAGCAGCCCAACCCTCCGGGGCCGATGGAGCGGGACCATCAAATACGAGCAGTACTTC.

This clonotype was found a few times. This rearrangement joins TRBV14 to TRBJ2-2; TRBD2 agrees at 7 bases. Per the germline V gene, CDR1 is SGHDN and CDR2 is FVKESK. V was pared by 1 base and J by 4 bases, with 3 bases of the junction left unmatched. The length of the CDR3 is 15 residues. CDR3 sequence: CASSQVGGTTGELFF. The CDR3 DNA sequence: TGTGCCAGCAGCCAAGTGGGAGGGACCACCGGGGAGCTGTTTTTT.

The chain has TRBV29-1 and TRBJ2-3; TRBD1 matches 10 bases. The CDR3 consists of 15 residues. With 2 bases clipped from V and 3 bases from J, the junction kept 5 bases outside the gene matches. CDR1 SQVTM and CDR2 ANQGSEA come from the germline V gene. The CDR3 DNA sequence: TGCAGCGTTGAAATCTGGACAGGGGGGACAGATACGCAGTATTTT. It codes for CSVEIWTGGTDTQYF.

This clonotype was counted only a few times. V gene TRBV12-3 or TRBV12-4 combines with J gene TRBJ1-1; D might be TRBD1 (6 bases). CDR3 length: 13 residues. The V end lost 6 bases, the J end lost 4 bases, and 12 bases lay between the germline ends. Here the CDR3 reads CASSLQGFTEAFF. The CDR3 region has the DNA TGTGCCAGCAGCCTACAGGGTTTCACTGAAGCTTTCTTT.

The rearrangement joins TRBV6-5 to TRBJ1-6; D is possibly TRBD1 (5 bases). The germline V and J ends were trimmed by 2 bases and 6 bases, with 14 bases remaining between them. This CDR3 spans 16 amino acids. Germline V CDR1 and CDR2: MNHEY, SVGAGI. The CDR3 spells CASSYHGADLNSPLHF. The CDR3 bases are TGTGCCAGCAGTTACCACGGGGCCGACCTTAATTCACCCCTCCACTTT.

This rearrangement joins TRBV20-1 to TRBJ2-3, with TRBD1 matching over 8 bases. The CDR3 spans 14 residues. V shed 6 bases, J shed 6 bases, and the junction held 11 bases outside the gene matches. Germline lookup yields CDR1 DFQATT and CDR2 SNEGSKA (reference sequence). This CDR3 reads CSAKRQGASDTQYF. The CDR3 DNA sequence: TGCAGTGCAAAGAGGCAGGGGGCATCTGATACGCAGTATTTT.

The genes are TRBV10-3 and TRBJ1-3; no clear D gene. The V and J ends lost 6 bases and 7 bases respectively, with 16 bases between them. Germline V gene data show CDR1 as ENHRY and CDR2 as SYGVKD. The length of the CDR3 is 14 residues. Here the CDR3 DNA reads TGTGCCATCAGGAAAGGACCGGACGCGAACACCATATATTTT. As protein: CAIRKGPDANTIYF.

J is TRBJ1-4 and V is TRBV6-5; D may be TRBD1 (6 bases). This CDR3 has 17 residues. Germline CDR1 MNHEY, CDR2 SVGAGI. V was shortened by 0 bases and J by 6 bases, with 17 bases between the two germline ends. CDR3 residues: CASSYSPTGRGDEKLFF. DNA for the CDR3: TGTGCCAGCAGTTACTCCCCCACAGGGAGGGGAGATGAAAAACTGTTTTTT.

This clonotype was counted only a few times. The chain uses TRBV7-9 and TRBJ2-7, with D perhaps matching TRBD2 (6 bases). The CDR3 is made up of 17 amino acids. Trimming took off 8 bases at V and 9 bases at J, with 32 bases between the two ends. Germline assignment: CDR1 SEHNR and CDR2 FQNEAQ (reference sequence). This CDR3 is CASGPNSRTNILFVQYF. In DNA form, the CDR3 reads TGTGCCAGCGGGCCTAACTCCAGGACTAACATCCTTTTTGTGCAGTACTTC.

This clonotype came up many times. The V call is TRBV5-1, the J call TRBJ2-7, with D perhaps matching TRBD1 (5 bases). The ends were cut back, 4 bases at V and 2 bases at J, with 13 bases in the middle. The germline CDR1 and CDR2 sequences are SGHRS and YFSETQ. This CDR3 region has 14 residues. CDR3 region: CASSATGFAYEQYF. The CDR3 coding sequence is TGCGCCAGCAGCGCAACAGGATTCGCCTACGAGCAGTACTTC.

This chain joins TRBV6-1 and TRBJ2-1; D gene unclear. The CDR3 consists of 13 residues. Germline lookup yields CDR1 MNHNS and CDR2 SASEGT. V lost 6 bases and J lost 0, with 6 bases in between. Here the CDR3 reads CASRDVSYNEQFF. CDR3 nucleotides: TGTGCCAGCAGGGACGTCTCCTACAATGAGCAGTTCTTC.

This chain uses TRBV10-3 with TRBJ2-5, with D unresolved. Germline values: CDR1 ENHRY, CDR2 SYGVKD. V lost 3 bases and J lost 5, with 13 bases in between. CDR3 length: 14 residues. The CDR3: CAISENRKGETQYF. CDR3 nucleotides: TGTGCCATCAGTGAAAATAGGAAGGGCGAGACCCAGTACTTC.

This clonotype has just a few counts. The chain recombines TRBV15 with TRBJ2-6; TRBD2 matches at 7 bases. Looked up from germline, CDR1 is LNHNV and CDR2 is YYDKDF (reference sequence). The CDR3 has 17 residues. J was trimmed by 0 bases and V by 3 bases; bases with no gene match: 5. In nucleotides, the CDR3 is TGTGCCACCAGCAGGTGGACGGGAGGCTCTGGGGCCAACGTCCTGACTTTC. Amino acids: CATSRWTGGSGANVLTF.

This chain connects TRBV28 to TRBJ1-1; no clear D. The V and J ends lost 6 bases and 1 base respectively, with 12 bases between them. The CDR3 runs to 14 residues. Germline V gene data show CDR1 as MDHEN and CDR2 as SYDVKM. The CDR3 DNA reads as TGTGCCAGCAGCAAACGGGGTCGGAACACTGAAGCTTTCTTT. Its protein is CASSKRGRNTEAFF. Filled out from reference TRBV28 and TRBJ1-1, the complete variable domain reads DVKVTQSSRYLVKRTGEKVFLECVQDMDHENMFWYRQDPGLGLRLIYFSYDVKMKEKGDIPEGYSVSREKKERFSLILESASTNQTSMYLCASSKRGRNTEAFFGQGTRLTVV.

This chain links TRBV10-3 with TRBJ2-1; no definite D call. Deletions cut 0 bases from V and 5 bases from J, with 5 bases between. Germline V gives CDR1 ENHRY, CDR2 SYGVKD. CDR3 size: 13 residues. CDR3 nucleotides: TGTGCCATCAGTGAGTCGACAAACAATGAGCAGTTCTTC. Translated, it gives CAISESTNNEQFF.

This clonotype was detected only a few times. This chain uses TRBV12-3 or TRBV12-4 with TRBJ2-7; D call uncertain. Trimming took off 4 bases at V and 6 bases at J, with 16 bases between the two ends. The CDR3 consists of 14 residues. The CDR3 loop reads CASSYGFAATEQYF. CDR3 bases: TGTGCCAGCAGTTATGGGTTCGCCGCCACCGAGCAGTACTTC.

This clonotype appeared many times. V usage is TRBV12-3 or TRBV12-4 and J usage is TRBJ1-1, with 8 bases fitting TRBD1. The CDR3 has 15 amino acids. After removal of 6 bases from V and 4 bases from J, the junction contained 10 bases not matched to a gene. CDR3 region: CASREDRAVGTEAFF. Written as DNA, the CDR3 is TGTGCCAGCAGGGAGGACAGGGCGGTCGGCACTGAAGCTTTCTTT.

A few counts support this clonotype. The chain couples TRBV13 to TRBJ2-1; D call uncertain. The length of the CDR3 is 14 residues. CDR1 PRHDT and CDR2 FYEKMQ come from the germline V gene (reference sequence). V was clipped by 7 bases and J by 1 base, with 11 bases between them. DNA of the CDR3: TGTGCCAGCATCCTTGGCCGATCCTACAATGAGCAGTTCTTC. Translated, it gives CASILGRSYNEQFF.

This clonotype was seen only a few times. This rearrangement joins TRBV12-3 or TRBV12-4 to TRBJ2-7; 9 nucleotides match TRBD1. CDR3 size: 15 residues. Trimming removed 3 bases from V and 2 bases from J; junction bases left unmatched: 5. As DNA, the CDR3 is TGTGCCAGCAGTTTGTCCGGGACAGGGACCTACGAGCAGTACTTC. Its protein product is CASSLSGTGTYEQYF.

The J gene is TRBJ2-5, the V gene TRBV20-1, with 7 positions matching TRBD2. V shed 6 bases, J shed 5 bases, and the junction held 9 bases outside the gene matches. The CDR3 has 13 amino acids. Per the germline V gene, CDR1 is DFQATT and CDR2 is SNEGSKA (reference sequence). CDR3 region: CSAEAGYAETQYF. CDR3 nucleotide sequence: TGCAGTGCCGAAGCGGGGTACGCGGAGACCCAGTACTTC.

The chain carries TRBV5-1 and TRBJ2-5; 9 bases match TRBD2. The CDR3 runs 15 residues. Trimming cost V 0 bases and J 2 bases; bases outside gene matches: 2. Germline-derived CDR1 and CDR2 are SGHRS and YFSETQ. CDR3 in DNA: TGCGCCAGCAGCTTGGCAGCGGGGGGACAAGAGACCCAGTACTTC. It translates to CASSLAAGGQETQYF.

This clonotype was observed many times. V usage is TRBV27 and J usage is TRBJ2-5; unclear D gene. The CDR3 has 15 amino acids. Between the trimmed V and J ends, which lost 4 bases and 2 bases, there was a span of 14 bases. Germline V gives CDR1 MNHEY, CDR2 SMNVEV (reference sequence). The CDR3, as DNA: TGTGCCAGCAGTTCGCGAGTTAGCCGACAAGAGACCCAGTACTTC. Protein product: CASSSRVSRQETQYF.

Notes on this clonotype: A much larger clonotype is one base distant, so this may be a read error. The rearrangement joins TRBV5-1 to TRBJ2-7, with D hard to call. V was clipped by 1 base and J by 0 bases, with 5 bases between them. CDR3 length: 13 amino acids. Germline CDR1 is SGHRS and CDR2 is YFSETQ. This CDR3 is CASSLYSSYEQYF. Here the CDR3 DNA reads TGCGCCAGCAGCTTGTACAGCTCCTACGAGCAGTACTTC.

This clonotype was counted a few times. This rearrangement joins TRBV4-3 to TRBJ2-1; TRBD2 matches 10 bases. V lost 4 bases to trimming and J lost 5 bases; unmatched junction nucleotides: 11. From germline, CDR1 is LGHNA and CDR2 YSLEER. The CDR3 runs 17 residues. CDR3 loop: CASSRGASGSLDNEQFF. The CDR3 DNA sequence: TGCGCCAGCAGCCGAGGTGCTAGCGGGAGTCTCGACAATGAGCAGTTCTTC.